The next 3 T cell receptor beta chains were all read from a single sample in a study of PD-1 blockade in mismatch repair-deficient tumors. The antigens of these receptors remain unknown. The repertoire was sequenced with immunoSEQ multiplex PCR; TCRdb's copy has only in-frame clones and lacks some. The sample records some 14,000 clones, under 90% being singletons. Time point indicated: identical approximately 11-day culture without peptide (control). The sequenced sample was cells cultured in vitro, obtained from a patient treated with pembrolizumab. These receptors came from an adult with mismatch repair-deficient cancer.

This clone was found once. The chain carries TRBV11-2 and TRBJ2-5; 7 positions match TRBD2. CDR1 is SGHAT, CDR2 FQNNGV, per germline. The CDR3 has 15 amino acids. V shed 2 bases, J shed 2 bases, and the junction held 5 bases outside the gene matches. Here the CDR3 DNA reads TGTGCCAGCAGCTTAAGCGGGGACGGACAAGAGACCCAGTACTTC. This sequence encodes CASSLSGDGQETQYF.

The rearrangement joins TRBV9 to TRBJ2-1; 8 bases are a match to TRBD1. CDR3 size: 13 residues. CDR1 is SGDLS and CDR2 is YYNGEE in the germline V gene. V trimming: 7 bases; J trimming: 5 bases; junction bases outside the gene matches: 5. The CDR3 DNA is TGTGCCAGCGGGACAGGAGGCAACAATGAGCAGTTCTTC. Translated, it gives CASGTGGNNEQFF. Complete variable domain (other parts from reference TRBV9 and TRBJ2-1): DSGVTQTPKHLITATGQRVTLRCSPRSGDLSVYWYQQSLDQGLQFLIQYYNGEERAKGNILERFSAQQFPDLHSELNLSSLELGDSALYFCASGTGGNNEQFFGPGTRLTVL.

V gene TRBV25-1 combines with J gene TRBJ1-1; a weak D match, TRBD1 (6 bases). This CDR3 is 12 amino acids long. V was cut by 3 bases and J by 7 bases, with 9 bases left in between. Germline V gene sequence: CDR1 MGHDK, CDR2 SYGVNS. For the CDR3, the DNA is TGTGCCAGCAGTGAGGGACACCTTGAAGCTTTCTTT. It encodes CASSEGHLEAFF.